This T cell receptor beta chain was profiled in a study of a mutant IDH1 vaccine in newly diagnosed glioma. Overall study context: Before enrollment, patients got radiotherapy alone, temozolomide alone, or mostly the combination. At week 35 came visit V12, and visit V13 followed at week 47.

The time point here: week 35, safety follow-up. One vaccine dose held 300 ug of mutant IDH1 20-mer peptide and came with topical imiquimod. Germline V gene data show CDR1 as LNHDA and CDR2 as SQIVND (reference sequence). The CDR3 loop spans 13 amino acids. Trimming cost V 5 bases and J 8 bases, with 15 bases left between them. On this clone: The antigen remains undetermined.

Study-level results: Immune responses induced by vaccination arose in 93.3% of the patients.

The data were produced by immunoSEQ multiplex PCR, yet TCRdb's version contains in-frame clones alone and is incomplete. The profile shows approximately 62,000 clones, around 80% of them singletons. The source material was PBMCs, sampled from a glioma patient whose treatment included an IDH1 peptide vaccine. This TCR was recovered from a man aged 25-45 years with glioma. The chain is built from TRBV19 and TRBJ1-1; no firm D call. The CDR3 protein is CASSARSSWEAFF. CDR3 in DNA: TGTGCCAGTAGTGCTCGCTCTAGTTGGGAAGCTTTCTTT.